This TCR beta chain was found in a study of T cell repertoires in cytomegalovirus infection. Whole-study context: An indication of both CMV infection and matching HLA type came from public TCR beta signatures.

Each CDR3 protein gets one entry after TCRdb re-called the reads with MiXCR. The table shows under 300,000 distinct CDR3 sequences, with 22% occurring only once. V was pared by 4 bases and J by 8 bases, with 8 bases of the junction left unmatched. CDR1 MGHRA and CDR2 YSYEKL come from the germline V gene. This CDR3 comprises 15 residues. There are a few counts of this clonotype. Its antigen is not identified. The V and J genes are TRBV4-1 and TRBJ2-1, with 10 bases matching TRBD2. This clonotype was obtained from a human donor in good health (CMV status not recorded). Some clones in this sample may be carry-over from other donors' samples. Source: cultured PBMCs, taken from culture after CMV antigen stimulation. The CDR3 loop is CASSLSSGSLDEQFF. The CDR3, as DNA: TGCGCCAGCAGCCTCTCTAGCGGGAGTTTGGATGAGCAGTTCTTC.